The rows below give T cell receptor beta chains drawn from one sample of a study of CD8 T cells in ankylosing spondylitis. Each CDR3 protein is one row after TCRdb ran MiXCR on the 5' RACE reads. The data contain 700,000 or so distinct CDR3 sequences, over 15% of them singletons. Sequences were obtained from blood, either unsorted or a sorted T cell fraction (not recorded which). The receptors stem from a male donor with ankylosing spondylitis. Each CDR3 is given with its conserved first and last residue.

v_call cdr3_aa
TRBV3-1 CASSQVGSLNEQFF
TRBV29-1 CSVVQRGGPDTQYF
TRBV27 CASSLIQGSEAFF
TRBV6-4 CASSKGQALPDSPLHF
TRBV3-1 CASSQGQGNSPLHF
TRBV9 CASSAGRDTQYF
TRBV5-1 CASSFDRHSYEQYF
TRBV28 CASSSPGRFYTEAFF
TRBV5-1 CASSPDPGGEAFF
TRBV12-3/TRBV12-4 CASSSRRAQLYNEQFF
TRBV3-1 CASSTHGKIGGYTF
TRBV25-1 CASLLEGSEETQYF
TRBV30 CAWTVRGEAFF
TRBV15 CATSRGLLGVEQYF
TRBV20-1 CSASINVEVTEAFF
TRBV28 CASSPGTGGRFGETQYF
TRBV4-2 CASSPSRGAINEKLFF
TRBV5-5 CASSPTGGYNSPLHF
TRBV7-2 CASSLVHEIYNEQFF
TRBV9 CASSGHPLAGPTDTQYF
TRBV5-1 CASSPGTGYDEAFF
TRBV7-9 CASSPGDIYYEQYF
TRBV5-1 CASRRDFYTDTQYF
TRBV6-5 CASSLTSGRSNNEQFF
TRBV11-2 CASSLILAGGSSTDTQYF
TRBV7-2 CASSLSAGGLYTQYF
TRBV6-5 CASSYSVGLTEAFF
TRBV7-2 CASSLFGMNTEAFF
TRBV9 CASSARTGEKLFF
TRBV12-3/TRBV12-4 CASSFRGNEQFF
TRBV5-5 CASSNGGQLNEKLFF
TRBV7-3 CASSSWTSGGRNEQFF
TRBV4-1 CASSHPGRSQGGYTF
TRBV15 CATSRMGSGLNTEAFF
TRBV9 CASSVGGGNEQYF
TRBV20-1 CSATRTSGPNNEQFF
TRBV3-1 CASSKTVREQFF
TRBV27 CASCGGGELFF